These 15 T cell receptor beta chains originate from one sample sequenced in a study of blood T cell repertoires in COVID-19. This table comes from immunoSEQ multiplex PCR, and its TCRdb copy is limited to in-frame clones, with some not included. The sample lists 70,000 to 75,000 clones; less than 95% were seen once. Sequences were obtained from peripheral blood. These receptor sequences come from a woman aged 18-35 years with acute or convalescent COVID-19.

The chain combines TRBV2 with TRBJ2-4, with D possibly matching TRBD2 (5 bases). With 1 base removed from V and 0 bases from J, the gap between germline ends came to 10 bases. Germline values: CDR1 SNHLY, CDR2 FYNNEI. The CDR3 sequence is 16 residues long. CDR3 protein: CASSEDLGRAKNIQYF. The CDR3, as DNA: TGTGCCAGCAGTGAAGACTTGGGGAGAGCCAAAAACATTCAGTACTTC. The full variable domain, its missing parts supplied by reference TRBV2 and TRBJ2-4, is EPEVTQTPSHQVTQMGQEVILRCVPISNHLYFYWYRQILGQKVEFLVSFYNNEISEKSEIFDDQFSVERPDGSNFTLKIRSTKLEDSAMYFCASSEDLGRAKNIQYFGAGTRLSVL.

DNA for the CDR3: TGTGCCAGCTCACCCAACCAAGAGACCCAGTACTTC. As protein: CASSPNQETQYF. The V call is TRBV18, the J call TRBJ2-5; D unclear. V shed 3 bases and J shed 0 bases, with 2 bases lying between them. Germline V gives CDR1 KGHSH, CDR2 LQKENI. The CDR3 length is 12 residues.

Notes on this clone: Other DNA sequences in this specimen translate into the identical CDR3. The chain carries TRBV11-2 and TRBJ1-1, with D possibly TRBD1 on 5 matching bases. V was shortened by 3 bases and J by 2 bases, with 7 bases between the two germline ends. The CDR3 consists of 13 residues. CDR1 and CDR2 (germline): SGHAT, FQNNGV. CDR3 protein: CASSLGGNTEAFF. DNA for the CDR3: TGTGCCAGCAGCTTGGGGGGAAACACTGAAGCTTTCTTT.

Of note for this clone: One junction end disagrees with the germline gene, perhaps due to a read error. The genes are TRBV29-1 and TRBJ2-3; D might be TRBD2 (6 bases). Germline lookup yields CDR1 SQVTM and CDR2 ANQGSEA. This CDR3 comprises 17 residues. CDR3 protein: CSVEGRPGGMRTDTQYF. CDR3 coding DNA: TGCAGCGTGGAAGGACGTCCCGGAGGGATGCGCACAGATACGCAGTATTTT.

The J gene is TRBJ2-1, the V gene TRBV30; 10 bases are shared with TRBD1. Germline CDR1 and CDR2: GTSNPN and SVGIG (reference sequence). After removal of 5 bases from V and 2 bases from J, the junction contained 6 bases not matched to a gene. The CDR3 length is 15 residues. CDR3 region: CAWALGTGAYNEQFF. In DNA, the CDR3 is TGTGCCTGGGCGCTCGGGACAGGGGCCTACAATGAGCAGTTCTTC.

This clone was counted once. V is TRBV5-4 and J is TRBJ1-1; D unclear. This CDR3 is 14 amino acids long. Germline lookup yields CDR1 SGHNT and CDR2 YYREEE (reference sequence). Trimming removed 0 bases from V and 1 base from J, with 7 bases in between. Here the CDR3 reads CASSLGLRNTEAFF. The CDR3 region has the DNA TGTGCCAGCAGCTTGGGACTTAGGAACACTGAAGCTTTCTTT. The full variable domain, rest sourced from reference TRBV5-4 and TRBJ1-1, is ETGVTQSPTHLIKTRGQQVTLRCSSQSGHNTVSWYQQALGQGPQFIFQYYREEENGRGNFPPRFSGLQFPNYSSELNVNALELDDSALYLCASSLGLRNTEAFFGQGTRLTVV.

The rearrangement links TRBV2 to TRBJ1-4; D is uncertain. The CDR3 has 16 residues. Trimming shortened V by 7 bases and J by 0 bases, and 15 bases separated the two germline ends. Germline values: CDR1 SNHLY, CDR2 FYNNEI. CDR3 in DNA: TGTGCCAGCACTAAGGAGGGCCCCTCAACTAATGAAAAACTGTTTTTT. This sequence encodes CASTKEGPSTNEKLFF.

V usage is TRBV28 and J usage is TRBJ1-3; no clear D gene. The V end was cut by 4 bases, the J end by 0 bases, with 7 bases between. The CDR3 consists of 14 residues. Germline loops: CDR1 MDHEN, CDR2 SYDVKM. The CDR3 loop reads CASSSPHSGNTIYF. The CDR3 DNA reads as TGTGCCAGCAGTTCACCACACTCTGGAAACACCATATATTTT.

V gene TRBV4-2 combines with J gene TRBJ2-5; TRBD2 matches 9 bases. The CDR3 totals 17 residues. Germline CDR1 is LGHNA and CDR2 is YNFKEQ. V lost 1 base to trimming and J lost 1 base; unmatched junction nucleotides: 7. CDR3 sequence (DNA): TGTGCCAGCAGCCAAGGAGGCACGCGGGGGGGCCAAGAGACCCAGTACTTC. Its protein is CASSQGGTRGGQETQYF.

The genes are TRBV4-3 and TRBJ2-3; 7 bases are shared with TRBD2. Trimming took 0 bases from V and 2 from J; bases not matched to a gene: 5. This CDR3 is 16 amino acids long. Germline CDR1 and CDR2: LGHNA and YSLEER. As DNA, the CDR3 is TGCGCCAGCAGCCAAGATTGGACTAGAACCACAGATACGCAGTATTTT. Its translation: CASSQDWTRTTDTQYF.

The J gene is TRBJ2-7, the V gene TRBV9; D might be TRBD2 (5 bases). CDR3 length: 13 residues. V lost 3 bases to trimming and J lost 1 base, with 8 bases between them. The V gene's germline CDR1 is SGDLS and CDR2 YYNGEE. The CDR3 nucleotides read TGTGCCAGCAGCGACGGGAATTCCTACGAGCAGTACTTC. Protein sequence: CASSDGNSYEQYF. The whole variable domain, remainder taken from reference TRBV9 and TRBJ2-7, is DSGVTQTPKHLITATGQRVTLRCSPRSGDLSVYWYQQSLDQGLQFLIQYYNGEERAKGNILERFSAQQFPDLHSELNLSSLELGDSALYFCASSDGNSYEQYFGPGTRLTVT.

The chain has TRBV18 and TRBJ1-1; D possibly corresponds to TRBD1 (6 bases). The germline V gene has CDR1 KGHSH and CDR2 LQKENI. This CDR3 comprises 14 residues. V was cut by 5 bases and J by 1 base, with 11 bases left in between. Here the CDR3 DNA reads TGTGCCAGCTCATCCGGACAGTCGAACACTGAAGCTTTCTTT. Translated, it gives CASSSGQSNTEAFF.

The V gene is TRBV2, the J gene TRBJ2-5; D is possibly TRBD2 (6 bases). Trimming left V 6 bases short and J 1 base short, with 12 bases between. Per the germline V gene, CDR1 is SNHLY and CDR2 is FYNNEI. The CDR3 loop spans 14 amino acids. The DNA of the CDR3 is TGTGCCAGCAGGCGGGACGTCAGCCAAGAGACCCAGTACTTC. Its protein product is CASRRDVSQETQYF.

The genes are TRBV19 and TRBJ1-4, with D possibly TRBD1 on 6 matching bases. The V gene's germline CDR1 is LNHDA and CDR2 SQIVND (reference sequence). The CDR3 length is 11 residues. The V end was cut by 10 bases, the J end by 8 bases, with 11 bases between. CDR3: CAIKTGEKLFF. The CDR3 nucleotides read TGTGCCATCAAAACAGGGGAAAAACTGTTTTTT.

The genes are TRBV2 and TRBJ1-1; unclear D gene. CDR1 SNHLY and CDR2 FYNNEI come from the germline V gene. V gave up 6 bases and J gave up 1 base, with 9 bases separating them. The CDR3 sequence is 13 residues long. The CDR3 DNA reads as TGTGCCAGCAGGTACAGCGGGAACACTGAAGCTTTCTTT. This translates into CASRYSGNTEAFF.